One sample yielded the 10 T cell receptor beta chains listed below, sequenced in a study of PD-L1 blockade in urothelial cancer. Here immunoSEQ multiplex PCR was the method, and the copy in TCRdb shows in-frame clones only, minus some. The table has some 63,000 clones, roughly 80% seen once. The time point was: pretreatment peripheral blood. The source material was PBMCs, sampled around atezolizumab (anti-PD-L1) treatment. Receptors originate from a man between 65 and 85 years old with urothelial cancer.

The rearrangement uses TRBV27 and TRBJ2-3; 9 bases match TRBD1. This CDR3 spans 16 amino acids. V shed 5 bases, J shed 1 base, and the junction held 7 bases outside the gene matches. The V gene's germline CDR1 is MNHEY and CDR2 SMNVEV (reference sequence). In DNA form, the CDR3 reads TGTGCCAGCAGTGCCTACAGGGGGCTCGGCACAGATACGCAGTATTTT. Encoded protein: CASSAYRGLGTDTQYF.

J is TRBJ1-2 and V is TRBV27, with unresolved D. This CDR3 has 15 residues. Germline V lookup: CDR1 MNHEY, CDR2 SMNVEV (reference sequence). V lost 2 bases and J 1 base, leaving 11 bases between the germline ends. CDR3 amino acids: CASSLRQEGNYGYTF. The CDR3 bases are TGTGCCAGCAGTTTACGGCAGGAGGGTAACTATGGCTACACCTTC.

This chain joins TRBV30 and TRBJ2-1, with 8 positions matching TRBD2. In germline, CDR1 is GTSNPN, CDR2 SVGIG (reference sequence). The CDR3 runs 15 residues. V was pared by 4 bases and J by 4 bases, with 9 bases of the junction left unmatched. In DNA, the CDR3 is TGTGCCTGGACCAGAACTAGCGGTTGGTACAATGAGCAGTTCTTC. This encodes CAWTRTSGWYNEQFF.

In its sample, this clone was seen once. The chain joins TRBV18 to TRBJ1-5; TRBD1 aligns across 8 bases. Germline-derived CDR1 and CDR2 are KGHSH and LQKENI. CDR3 length: 14 amino acids. V gave up 6 bases and J gave up 6 bases; unmatched junction bases: 7. The CDR3 DNA sequence: TGTGCCAGCTCCTCCGGACAGGGAGGTCAGCCCCAGCATTTT. It encodes CASSSGQGGQPQHF.

This chain joins TRBV27 and TRBJ2-2, with TRBD1 matching 7 bases. V gave up 5 bases and J gave up 1 base; unmatched junction bases: 7. Germline lookup yields CDR1 MNHEY and CDR2 SMNVEV (reference sequence). The length of the CDR3 is 16 residues. The CDR3: CASSMSGTVNTGELFF. For the CDR3, the DNA is TGTGCCAGCAGTATGTCCGGGACAGTGAACACCGGGGAGCTGTTTTTT.

The V and J genes are TRBV5-1 and TRBJ2-5; no definite D call. Looked up from germline, CDR1 is SGHRS and CDR2 is YFSETQ. The CDR3 is 13 amino acids. Trimming removed 2 bases from V and 7 bases from J, with 12 bases in between. CDR3: CASSLTGPGTQYF. DNA of the CDR3: TGCGCCAGCAGCTTAACGGGTCCGGGGACCCAGTACTTC.

This chain uses TRBV7-2 with TRBJ2-7; TRBD2 aligns across 7 bases. Unmatched junction bases numbered 6, after V lost 4 bases and J lost 3 bases. The CDR3 extends over 14 amino acids. CDR1 and CDR2 (germline): SGHTA, FQGNSA. The DNA for the CDR3 is TGTGCCAGCAGCTGGGGGGGAGAGGGCTACGAGCAGTACTTC. Translation: CASSWGGEGYEQYF.

To note about this clone: This may arise from a read error, as a much more abundant clone is one base away. This chain connects TRBV9 to TRBJ2-7, with 8 bases fitting TRBD1. Germline V gene data show CDR1 as SGDLS and CDR2 as YYNGEE. This CDR3 has 14 amino acids. J was trimmed by 2 bases and V by 4 bases; bases with no gene match: 5. DNA of the CDR3: TGTGCCAGCAGCTTCCAGGACAGGGCCTACGAGCAGTACTTC. Translation gives CASSFQDRAYEQYF.

The V call is TRBV25-1, the J call TRBJ2-1, with TRBD2 matching 8 bases. With V trimmed by 6 bases and J by 8 bases, 12 bases remained unmatched. Germline V gene lookup returns CDR1 MGHDK and CDR2 SYGVNS. The CDR3 consists of 15 residues. In DNA, the CDR3 is TGTGCCAGCAGCGATCACGGGGGGGCGGTGGATGAGCAGTTCTTC. This gives the protein CASSDHGGAVDEQFF. The full variable domain, its missing parts supplied by reference TRBV25-1 and TRBJ2-1, is EADIYQTPRYLVIGTGKKITLECSQTMGHDKMYWYQQDPGMELHLIHYSYGVNSTEKGDLSSESTVSRIRTEHFPLTLESARPSHTSQYLCASSDHGGAVDEQFFGPGTRLTVL.

The rearrangement uses TRBV11-2 and TRBJ2-7, with D perhaps TRBD2 (5 bases). The CDR3 spans 13 residues. Trimming removed 5 bases from V and 6 bases from J, with 14 bases in between. Germline CDR1 is SGHAT and CDR2 is FQNNGV. The CDR3 region has the DNA TGTGCCAGCAGCCCCGACTACGCCGCCGAGCAGTACTTC. It is translated as CASSPDYAAEQYF.